Given below is one TCR beta chain in context. The CDR3 runs 15 residues. The germline V gene encodes CDR1 MNHEY and CDR2 SVGAGI. V lost 2 bases and J 3 bases, leaving 13 bases between the germline ends. Primed by a sample-barcoded 5' primer and a J-beta primer mix, a second PCR proceeded for about 7 to 11 cycles. TCRdb processed the 5' RACE reads anew with MiXCR; each CDR3 protein has one entry. The table has hundreds of thousands of distinct CDR3 sequences, over 40% seen once. The data are from a study of blood T cells in healthy people across ages. Healthy Russian Caucasian donors spanned ages 6 to 90 years.

The chain combines TRBV6-5 with TRBJ2-5, with a weak D call TRBD1 (6 bases). Sequences were obtained from blood. The receptor comes from an elderly woman in good health. CDR3 sequence reads: CASSYARGFEETQYF. CDR3 nucleotide sequence: TGTGCCAGCAGTTACGCCAGGGGCTTTGAAGAGACCCAGTACTTC.